The following is a T cell receptor (beta chain) sequence with its context. What it recognizes is unknown. The PCR had 60 Vbeta and 13 Jbeta primers. In the authors' methods: It was a later analysis that counted approximately 81 million unique TCR beta chains, of which roughly 11 million were shared. Here immunoSEQ multiplex PCR was the method, and the copy in TCRdb shows in-frame clones only, minus some. The D gene and trimming were derived from the DNA, and the V and J assignments and clone size from that table. This listing includes roughly 90,000 clones. V gave up 7 bases and J gave up 0 bases; unmatched junction bases: 1. The CDR3 has 15 residues. Germline CDR1 is SGDLS and CDR2 is YYNGEE. The data derive from a study of cytomegalovirus exposure and HLA in healthy donors. About the research overall: Among 398 genotyped donors, around 80% fell in the Caucasian-associated ancestry cluster.

Whole-study results and caveats: In an earlier analysis, productive rearrangement rates for most beta V segments clustered near 90% or 30%.

This clonotype originated in a man in his forties or fifties in good health and CMV-seropositive. This chain links TRBV9 with TRBJ2-1; TRBD2 matches at 13 bases. The source material was PBMCs. CDR3 bases: TGTGCCAGCGGGACTAGCGGGGACTCCTACAATGAGCAGTTCTTC. Residues: CASGTSGDSYNEQFF.